A selection of T cell receptor beta chains follows, all from one sample in a study of PD-L1 blockade in urothelial cancer. Method: immunoSEQ multiplex PCR; TCRdb's copy keeps in-frame clones and lacks some. The table lists tens of thousands of clones, more than 65% of them singletons. The sequenced sample was PBMCs, obtained around atezolizumab (anti-PD-L1) treatment. These receptors were taken from a man in his 70s with urothelial cancer. Both conserved end residues are part of each CDR3. A D gene is named only where the DNA matches it firmly. Only part of the rows carry a size: once, few, many, or a class if the clone is expanded.

CDR3 DNA: TGTGCCAGCAGTACAAGGGGAAACGACGGCTACACCTTC
CDR3 protein: CASSTRGNDGYTF
J gene: TRBJ1-2
clone size: NA
V gene: TRBV6-5
D gene: NA

CDR3 DNA: TGTGCCAGCAGCCAGGGACTCCCTTACGAGCAGTACTTC
CDR3 protein: CASSQGLPYEQYF
J gene: TRBJ2-7
clone size: NA
V gene: TRBV11-2
D gene: NA

CDR3 DNA: TGTGCCAGCAGCGAGACTAGCGGGACGTATGAGCAGTTCTTC
CDR3 protein: CASSETSGTYEQFF
J gene: TRBJ2-1
clone size: NA
V gene: TRBV2
D gene: TRBD2

CDR3 DNA: TGTGCCAGCAGCTCGGGGAGTTCTGGGGCCAACGTCCTGACTTTC
CDR3 protein: CASSSGSSGANVLTF
J gene: TRBJ2-6
clone size: NA
V gene: TRBV13
D gene: NA

CDR3 DNA: TGTGCCAGCAGTAACATAGCGGGACGGAACAATGAGCAGTTCTTC
CDR3 protein: CASSNIAGRNNEQFF
J gene: TRBJ2-1
clone size: NA
V gene: TRBV28
D gene: TRBD2

CDR3 DNA: TGTGCCAGCAGCCCCCGGAGGGGGCAGCTCTACAATGAGCAGTTCTTC
CDR3 protein: CASSPRRGQLYNEQFF
J gene: TRBJ2-1
clone size: once
V gene: TRBV9
D gene: NA

CDR3 DNA: TGTGCCAGCAGACCTGATAGCGGGGGCTCCTACGAGCAGTACTTC
CDR3 protein: CASRPDSGGSYEQYF
J gene: TRBJ2-7
clone size: NA
V gene: TRBV6-6
D gene: TRBD2

CDR3 DNA: TGTGCCTGGAGGGACAGGGCTTACAATGAGCAGTTCTTC
CDR3 protein: CAWRDRAYNEQFF
J gene: TRBJ2-1
clone size: NA
V gene: TRBV30
D gene: TRBD1

CDR3 DNA: TGTGCCAGCAGCGCCCCCTCGACTGAAGCTTTCTTT
CDR3 protein: CASSAPSTEAFF
J gene: TRBJ1-1
clone size: NA
V gene: TRBV9
D gene: NA

CDR3 DNA: TGTGCCAGCTCACGGGGGGCGGGAGGGTTCACCGGGGAGCTGTTTTTT
CDR3 protein: CASSRGAGGFTGELFF
J gene: TRBJ2-2
clone size: NA
V gene: TRBV5-4
D gene: TRBD2

CDR3 DNA: TGTGCCAGCAGTAGGATAGCGGGAGGCCAAGAGACCCAGTACTTC
CDR3 protein: CASSRIAGGQETQYF
J gene: TRBJ2-5
clone size: NA
V gene: TRBV6-5
D gene: TRBD2

CDR3 DNA: TGTGCCTGGACCACGGACAGGGGAGGACCTGAAGCTTTCTTT
CDR3 protein: CAWTTDRGGPEAFF
J gene: TRBJ1-1
clone size: NA
V gene: TRBV30
D gene: TRBD1

CDR3 DNA: TGCGCCAGCAGCCAACCGGGACAGGGGGCTGAAGCTTTCTTT
CDR3 protein: CASSQPGQGAEAFF
J gene: TRBJ1-1
clone size: medium-sized
V gene: TRBV4-1
D gene: TRBD1

CDR3 DNA: TGTGCCAAGCCCCAGGGGTATGGCTACACCTTC
CDR3 protein: CAKPQGYGYTF
J gene: TRBJ1-2
clone size: NA
V gene: TRBV27
D gene: NA

CDR3 DNA: TGTGCCAGCTCACCAGGGACAGGGTCTGGCTACACCTTC
CDR3 protein: CASSPGTGSGYTF
J gene: TRBJ1-2
clone size: NA
V gene: TRBV18
D gene: TRBD1

CDR3 DNA: TGTGCCAGCAAGCCTCTAGCGGGAGGGCCGCGGGAGCAGTACTTC
CDR3 protein: CASKPLAGGPREQYF
J gene: TRBJ2-7
clone size: NA
V gene: TRBV6-1
D gene: TRBD2

CDR3 DNA: TGTGCCTCTCCCACAGGGACCCTCATCACCGGGGAGCTGTTTTTT
CDR3 protein: CASPTGTLITGELFF
J gene: TRBJ2-2
clone size: NA
V gene: TRBV7-8
D gene: NA

CDR3 DNA: TGCGCCAGCAGCCCCGGGGACAGCCCCAACTATGGCTACACCTTC
CDR3 protein: CASSPGDSPNYGYTF
J gene: TRBJ1-2
clone size: NA
V gene: TRBV5-1
D gene: TRBD1

CDR3 DNA: TGTGCCAGCAGCGTAACTAGCGGTAACAATGAGCAGTTCTTC
CDR3 protein: CASSVTSGNNEQFF
J gene: TRBJ2-1
clone size: few
V gene: TRBV2
D gene: TRBD2

CDR3 DNA: TGTGCCAGCAGCTTAAGTAAGCAGGGAAAGCTCGAGCAGTACTTC
CDR3 protein: CASSLSKQGKLEQYF
J gene: TRBJ2-7
clone size: NA
V gene: TRBV7-6
D gene: NA

CDR3 DNA: TGTGCTAGCAGTGACGGACTAGAGCAGTTCTTC
CDR3 protein: CASSDGLEQFF
J gene: TRBJ2-1
clone size: NA
V gene: TRBV7-7
D gene: NA

CDR3 DNA: TGCGCCAGCAGCCACGATCGGACTAGCGGGACCCAAGAGACCCAGTACTTC
CDR3 protein: CASSHDRTSGTQETQYF
J gene: TRBJ2-5
clone size: NA
V gene: TRBV4-1
D gene: TRBD2